This entry features one T cell receptor beta chain sequence. The data were taken from a study of CD8 T cells in Susac syndrome. V gave up 3 bases and J gave up 2 bases, with 8 bases separating them. The germline gives CDR1 SGHTA, CDR2 FQGNSA. There are 13 residues in the CDR3. With random hexamers, reverse transcription was performed on about 0.45 to 1 ug of RNA. Across 54 Vbeta and 13 Jbeta, immunoSEQ multiplex PCR amplified TCR beta CDR3. TCRdb ran MiXCR on the immunoSEQ multiplex PCR reads and lists one entry per CDR3 protein. The table has approximately 150,000 distinct CDR3 sequences, approximately 95% seen once.

The clonotype comes from a human donor with multiple sclerosis. The rearrangement uses TRBV7-2 and TRBJ2-7; possibly TRBD1 or TRBD2 for D (5 bases each). Input material: CD4+ T cells from PBMCs. CDR3 nucleotides: TGTGCCAGCAGCTTCGGGACCCCCTACGAGCAGTACTTC. It specifies CASSFGTPYEQYF.